The present TCR beta chain was sequenced within a study of siplizumab effects on memory and regulatory T cells. Study findings and constraints: The suppressive capacity of proliferating Tregs from siplizumab cultures remained unconfirmed.

About this clone itself: Its specificity is unknown.

The V end lost 7 bases, the J end lost 1 base, and 16 bases lay between the germline ends. Germline V gene sequence: CDR1 SGHTA, CDR2 FQGNSA. The CDR3 runs to 15 residues. The assay was immunoSEQ multiplex PCR, and TCRdb's table has in-frame clones only and misses some. The data contain around 100,000 clones, 75% to 95% of them singletons. What was sequenced was CD4+ T cells sorted from blood. The J gene is TRBJ2-5, the V gene TRBV7-2, with D possibly TRBD1 on 6 matching bases. The TCR originated in a human donor in good health. The DNA for the CDR3 is TGTGCCAGCACCAATAGGGGGAACCGCCAAGAGACCCAGTACTTC. It specifies CASTNRGNRQETQYF.